Listed here are 5 T cell receptor beta chains from one sample, sequenced in a study of radiotherapy plus CTLA-4 blockade in lung cancer. This table comes from immunoSEQ multiplex PCR, and its TCRdb copy is limited to in-frame clones, with some not included. The sample has tens of thousands of clones; about 73% are singletons. The material was peripheral blood, obtained from a patient treated with radiotherapy plus ipilimumab. These receptors originate from a human donor with non-small cell lung cancer who had stable disease on radiotherapy plus ipilimumab.

This clone was counted between two and nine times. The rearrangement links TRBV6-1 to TRBJ2-3, with TRBD1 matching over 9 bases. CDR1 MNHNS and CDR2 SASEGT come from the germline V gene. V lost 6 bases and J lost 6; bases outside the gene matches: 10. This CDR3 has 15 residues. The CDR3 nucleotides are TGTGCCAGCAGGCCCGCCGGGACAGGGCAGGATACGCAGTATTTT. This translates into CASRPAGTGQDTQYF.

The chain carries TRBV20-1 and TRBJ2-5; unclear D gene. Per the germline V gene, CDR1 is DFQATT and CDR2 is SNEGSKA (reference sequence). The V end lost 5 bases, the J end lost 4 bases, and 8 bases lay between the germline ends. CDR3 length equals 11 residues. In DNA form, the CDR3 reads TGCAGTGCTTCCTTCGGAGAGACCCAGTACTTC. It yields the protein CSASFGETQYF.

The rearrangement uses TRBV21-1 and TRBJ2-6; the D segment call TRBD1 is taken from the table without a DNA check. TRBV21-1 is assigned pseudogene status. The CDR3 has 17 amino acids. For the CDR3, the DNA is TGTGCCAGCAGCCTCCGGGACAGGAGCTCTGGGGCCAACGTCCTGACTTTC. Its protein is CASSLRDRSSGANVLTF.

This chain connects TRBV14 to TRBJ1-2; D is ambiguous. Germline V CDR1 and CDR2: SGHDN, FVKESK. Deletions cut 4 bases from V and 8 bases from J, with 20 bases between. The CDR3 runs to 15 residues. This CDR3 reads CASSPARTRARGYTF. The CDR3 bases are TGTGCCAGCAGCCCGGCTCGCACTAGGGCGAGGGGCTACACCTTC.

The chain joins TRBV27 to TRBJ2-7; 7 positions agree with TRBD1. CDR1 is MNHEY, CDR2 SMNVEV, per germline (reference sequence). CDR3 length: 14 amino acids. Losses at the gene ends were 6 bases for V and 1 base for J; bases not matched to a gene: 6. CDR3 sequence (DNA): TGTGCCAGCAGCTTGGACAGGTGGTCCTACGAGCAGTACTTC. Its translation is CASSLDRWSYEQYF.